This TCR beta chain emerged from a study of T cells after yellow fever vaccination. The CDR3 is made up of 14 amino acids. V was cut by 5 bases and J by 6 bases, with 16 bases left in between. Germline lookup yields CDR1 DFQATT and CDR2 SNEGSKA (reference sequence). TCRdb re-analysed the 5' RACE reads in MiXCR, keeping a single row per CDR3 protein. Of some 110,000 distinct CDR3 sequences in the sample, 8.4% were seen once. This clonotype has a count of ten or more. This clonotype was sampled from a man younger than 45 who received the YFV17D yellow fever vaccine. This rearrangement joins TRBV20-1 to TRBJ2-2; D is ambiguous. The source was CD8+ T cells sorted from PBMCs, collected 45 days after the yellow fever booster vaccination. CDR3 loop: CSAAILGPAGELFF. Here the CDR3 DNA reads TGCAGTGCTGCGATTCTAGGGCCGGCCGGGGAGCTGTTTTTT.